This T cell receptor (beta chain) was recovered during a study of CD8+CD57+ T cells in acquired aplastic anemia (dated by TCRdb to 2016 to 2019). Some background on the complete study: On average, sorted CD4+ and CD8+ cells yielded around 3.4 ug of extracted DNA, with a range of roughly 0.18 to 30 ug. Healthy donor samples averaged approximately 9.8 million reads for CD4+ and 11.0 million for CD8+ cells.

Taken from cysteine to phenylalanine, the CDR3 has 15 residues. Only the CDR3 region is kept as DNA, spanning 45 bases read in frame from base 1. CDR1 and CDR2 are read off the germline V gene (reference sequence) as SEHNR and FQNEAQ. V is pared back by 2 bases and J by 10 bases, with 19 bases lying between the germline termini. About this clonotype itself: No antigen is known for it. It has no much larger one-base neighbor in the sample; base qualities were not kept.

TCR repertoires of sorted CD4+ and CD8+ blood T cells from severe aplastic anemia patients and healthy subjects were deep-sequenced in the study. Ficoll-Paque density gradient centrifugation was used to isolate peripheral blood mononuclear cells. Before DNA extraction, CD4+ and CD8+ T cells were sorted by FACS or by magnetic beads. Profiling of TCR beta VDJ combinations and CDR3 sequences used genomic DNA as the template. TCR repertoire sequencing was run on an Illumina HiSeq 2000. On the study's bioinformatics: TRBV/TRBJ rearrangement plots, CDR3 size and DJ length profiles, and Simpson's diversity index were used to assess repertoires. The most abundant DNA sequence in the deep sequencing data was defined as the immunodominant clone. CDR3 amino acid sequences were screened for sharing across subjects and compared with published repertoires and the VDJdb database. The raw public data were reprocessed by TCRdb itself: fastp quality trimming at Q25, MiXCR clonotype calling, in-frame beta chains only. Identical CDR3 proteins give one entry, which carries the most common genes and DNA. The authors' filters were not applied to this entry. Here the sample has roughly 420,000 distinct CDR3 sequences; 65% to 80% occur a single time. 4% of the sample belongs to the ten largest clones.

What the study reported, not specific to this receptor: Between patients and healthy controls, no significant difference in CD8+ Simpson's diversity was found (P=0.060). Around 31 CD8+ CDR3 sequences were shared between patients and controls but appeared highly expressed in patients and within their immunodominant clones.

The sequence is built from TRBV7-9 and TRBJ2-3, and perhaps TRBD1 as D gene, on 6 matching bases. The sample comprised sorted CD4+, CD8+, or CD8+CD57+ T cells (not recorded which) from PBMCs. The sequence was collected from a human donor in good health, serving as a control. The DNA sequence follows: TGTGCCAGCAGCTTACCAGGGGCACCTGCAAATGCGCAGTATTTT. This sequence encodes CASSLPGAPANAQYF.